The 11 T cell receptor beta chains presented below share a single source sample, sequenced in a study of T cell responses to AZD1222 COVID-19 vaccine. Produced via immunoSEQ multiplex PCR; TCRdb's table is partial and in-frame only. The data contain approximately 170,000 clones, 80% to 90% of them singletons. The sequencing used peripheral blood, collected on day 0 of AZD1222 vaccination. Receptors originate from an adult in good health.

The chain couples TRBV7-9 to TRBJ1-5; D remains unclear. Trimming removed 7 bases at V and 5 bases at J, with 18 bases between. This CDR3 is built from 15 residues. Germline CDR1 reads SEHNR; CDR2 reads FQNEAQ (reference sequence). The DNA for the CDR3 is TGTGCCAGCACCGACTCCGGGTATGGTCATCAGCCCCAGCATTTT. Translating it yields CASTDSGYGHQPQHF. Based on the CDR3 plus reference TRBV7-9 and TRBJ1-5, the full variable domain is DTGVSQNPRHKITKRGQNVTFRCDPISEHNRLYWYRQTLGQGPEFLTYFQNEAQLEKSRLLSDRFSAERPKGSFSTLEIQRTEQGDSAMYLCASTDSGYGHQPQHFGDGTRLSIL.

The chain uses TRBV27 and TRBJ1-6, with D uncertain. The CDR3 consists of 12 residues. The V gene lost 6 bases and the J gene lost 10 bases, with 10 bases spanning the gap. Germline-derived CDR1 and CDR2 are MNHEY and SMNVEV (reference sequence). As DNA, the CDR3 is TGTGCCAGCAGACAACGCGGGTCACCCCTCCACTTT. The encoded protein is CASRQRGSPLHF.

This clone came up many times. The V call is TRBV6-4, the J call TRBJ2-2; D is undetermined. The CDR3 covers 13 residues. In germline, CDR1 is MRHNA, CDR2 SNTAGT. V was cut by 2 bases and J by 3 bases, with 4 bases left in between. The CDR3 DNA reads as TGTGCCAGCAGTGACAGGGACACCGGGGAGCTGTTTTTT. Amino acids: CASSDRDTGELFF.

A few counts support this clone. In DNA form, the CDR3 reads TGTGCCAGCAGCCAAGGGGACGGAAACTATGGCTACACCTTC. This codes for CASSQGDGNYGYTF. The rearrangement joins TRBV3-1 (or the pseudogene TRBV3-2) to TRBJ1-2; possible D gene TRBD1, 5 bases. V shed 1 base and J shed 2 bases, with 8 bases lying between them. Germline CDR1 and CDR2: LGHDT and YNNKEL (reference sequence). The CDR3 is 14 amino acids.

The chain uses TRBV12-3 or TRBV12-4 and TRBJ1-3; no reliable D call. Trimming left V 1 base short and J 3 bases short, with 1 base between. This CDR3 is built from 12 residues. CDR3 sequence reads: CASSLGGNTIYF. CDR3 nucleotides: TGTGCCAGCAGTTTAGGTGGAAACACCATATATTTT.

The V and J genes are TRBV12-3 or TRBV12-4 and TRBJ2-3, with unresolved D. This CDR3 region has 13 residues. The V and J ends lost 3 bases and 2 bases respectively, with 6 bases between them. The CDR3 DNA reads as TGTGCCAGCAGTTTTGGGTTCACAGATACGCAGTATTTT. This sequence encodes CASSFGFTDTQYF.

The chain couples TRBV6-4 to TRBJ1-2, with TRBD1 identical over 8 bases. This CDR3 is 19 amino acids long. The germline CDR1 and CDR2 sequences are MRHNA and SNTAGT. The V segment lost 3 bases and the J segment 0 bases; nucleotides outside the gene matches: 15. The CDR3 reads CASSEFGYGQGASNYGYTF. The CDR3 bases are TGTGCCAGCAGTGAGTTTGGGTATGGACAGGGAGCCTCTAACTATGGCTACACCTTC.

CDR3: CASSLAWDSPYGYTF. DNA for the CDR3: TGTGCCAGCAGCTTAGCTTGGGATTCCCCATATGGCTACACCTTC. The gene calls are TRBV11-1 and TRBJ1-2, with D unresolved. The V gene's germline CDR1 is SGHAT and CDR2 FQDESV (reference sequence). Trimming stripped 0 bases from V and 5 bases from J, with 13 bases between. CDR3 size: 15 residues. Filled out from reference TRBV11-1 and TRBJ1-2, the complete variable domain reads EAEVAQSPRYKITEKSQAVAFWCDPISGHATLYWYRQILGQGPELLVQFQDESVVDDSQLPKDRFSAERLKGVDSTLKIQPAELGDSAMYLCASSLAWDSPYGYTFGSGTRLTVV.

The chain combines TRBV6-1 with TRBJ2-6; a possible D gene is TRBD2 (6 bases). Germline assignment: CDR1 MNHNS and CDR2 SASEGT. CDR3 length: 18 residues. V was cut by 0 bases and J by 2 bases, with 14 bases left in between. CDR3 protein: CASSEARGGGAGANVLTF. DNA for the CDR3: TGTGCCAGCAGTGAAGCGCGGGGTGGAGGGGCTGGGGCCAACGTCCTGACTTTC.

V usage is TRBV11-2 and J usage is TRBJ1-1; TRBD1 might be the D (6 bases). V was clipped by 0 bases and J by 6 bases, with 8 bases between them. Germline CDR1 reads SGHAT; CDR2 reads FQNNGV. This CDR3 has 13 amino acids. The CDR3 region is CASSLDRGSEAFF. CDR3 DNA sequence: TGTGCCAGCAGCTTAGACAGGGGATCTGAAGCTTTCTTT.

The CDR3 sequence: CATSRAQSGDEKLFF. The CDR3 region has the DNA TGTGCCACCAGCAGAGCCCAGTCGGGGGATGAAAAACTGTTTTTT. The chain links TRBV15 to TRBJ1-4; TRBD1 might be the D (5 bases). V was trimmed by 1 base and J by 6 bases, leaving 12 bases between them. Looked up from germline, CDR1 is LNHNV and CDR2 is YYDKDF (reference sequence). CDR3 length: 15 residues.